The present T cell receptor (beta chain) was sequenced within a study of T cells after yellow fever vaccination (dated by TCRdb to between 2019 and 2020). Concerning the study at large: The SMART-Seq v4 Ultra Low Input RNA kit was used to prepare libraries from fractions with low cell numbers. Two healthy male donors, one aged 18 to 30 and one aged 30 to 40 years, made up the cohort. Blood was drawn at multiple timepoints before and after primary and secondary immunization, with bulk PBMC replicates and cell subsets isolated. To track T-cell clones before and after primary and booster YFV17D yellow fever vaccination, bulk TCR alpha and beta repertoires were sequenced longitudinally.

Explained via the paper, the treatment or condition label denotes: live attenuated yellow fever vaccine strain. Two biological replicates of bulk PBMCs were collected at each blood-draw timepoint. PBMCs were isolated from peripheral blood using a standard Ficoll-Paque protocol. RNA was extracted with TriZol from bulk PBMCs, CD4 and CD8 fractions, and dextramer-positive and dextramer-negative fractions. A remark on this clonotype: This clone's antigen is unknown. The input lacks base qualities; no much larger clone sits a single base away.

Broad study findings and their caveats: The study included only two donors, which limits how far the findings can be generalized. FACS-sorted repertoires could contain abundant contaminating clonotypes from the bulk population, so computational filtering was required. After the booster, most of the clones that had expanded following primary vaccination were detected again (around 97% of CD4 and around 90% of CD8), which suggests that memory was broadly maintained. Compared with the primary T-cell response, the secondary T-cell response was faster but weaker, reaching its peak on day 5 rather than on day 15. A small share of clonotypes was detected in both CD4 and CD8 compartments, with the overlap likely arising from convergent recombination.

TCR cDNA was synthesized by 5'RACE template switching, which introduced a universal primer site and unique molecular identifiers. cDNA synthesis was primed from both the TCR alpha and TCR beta constant segments. Two PCR steps were used to amplify libraries, with sample barcodes and sequencing adapters being added in the second step. Sequencing of libraries was performed on Illumina HiSeq 2500 (2x100 bp) or NovaSeq (2x150 bp). In the authors' own workflow: MIGEC was used to demultiplex reads and collapse the reads into UMI consensus sequences, and MiXCR was used for V(D)J alignment. Using edgeR on replicate PBMC samples, clonotypes were called vaccine-responding if FDR was below 0.01 and the log2 fold change was above 5 up to day 15. Bulk clonotypes were assigned CD4 or CD8 identity according to which sequenced CD4 or CD8 repertoire held them at higher abundance. TCRdb cleaned the public reads at Q25 with fastp, built clones with MiXCR and kept in-frame beta chains. CDR3 protein sequences are deduplicated, and each keeps its most common genes and DNA. The V and J calls come from TCRdb's annotation, not from the publication. Across this sample there are some 500,000 distinct CDR3 sequences, with less than 15% seen only once. The ten largest clones add up to around an eighth of the sample.

The clonotype was recovered from a man younger than 45 who received the YFV17D yellow fever vaccine. The material was PBMCs, obtained on the day of the yellow fever booster vaccination.

CDR3 reads: CSARDMTPLGQFF. The DNA sequence is given as TGCAGTGCTAGAGACATGACACCGTTGGGGCAGTTCTTC. This chain joins TRBV20-1 to TRBJ2-1; the D gene cannot be resolved reliably. The germline ends are 15 bases apart after V is trimmed by 0 bases and J by 12 bases. In the germline V gene (reference sequence), CDR1 corresponds to DFQATT and CDR2 to SNEGSKA. The CDR3 runs 13 amino acids, cysteine and phenylalanine included. The kept DNA is CDR3 alone, 39 bases in frame from the first base.